This T cell receptor beta chain was identified during a study of OX40 agonist ivuxolimab in advanced cancers. For context, the study as a whole: Ivuxolimab, which targeted the costimulatory receptor OX40 (CD134), was an agonistic, fully human IgG2 monoclonal antibody. Intravenous ivuxolimab was administered to patients every 2 weeks at six dose levels: 0.01, 0.1, 0.3, 1.5, 3 and 10 mg/kg. Among the 52 dose-escalation patients, about 19 had hepatocellular carcinoma, around 15 melanoma, 9 renal cell carcinoma and 9 head and neck cancer. In the dose-escalation cohort, 75% to 90% of patients were male, and the mean age was 60 years with a range of roughly 20 to 80. Patients were allowed to have had prior anti-PD-1, anti-PD-L1 or anti-CTLA-4 therapy, and roughly 40% of the dose-escalation patients had previously received checkpoint inhibitors. Partial responses occurred in three dose-escalation patients, of whom one had hepatocellular carcinoma and two had cutaneous melanoma. The purpose of peripheral TCRbeta sequencing was to test whether ivuxolimab changed TCR sequence diversity and led to clonal T-cell expansion. The paper describes the monotherapy dose-escalation part (N of about 55 patients) of the phase I trial of ivuxolimab.

Patients with autoimmune disease history or receiving systemic immunosuppression were excluded from the trial. Peripheral blood for TCR sequencing was drawn from every dose cohort at baseline, at cycle 4 day 1 and at cycle 7 day 1. Samples came from an open-label, multicenter, first-in-human phase I dose-escalation trial of ivuxolimab. Adults with locally advanced or metastatic melanoma, renal cell carcinoma, hepatocellular carcinoma or head and neck squamous cell carcinoma were enrolled in the trial. Before TCR sequencing, CD4+ T cells and CD8+ T cells were sorted from peripheral blood as separate populations. From the germline V gene, CDR1 is ENHRY and CDR2 is SYGVKD. The CDR3 measures 17 amino acids from cysteine to phenylalanine. The CDR3 DNA has 51 bases and is translated from base 1. Trimming at the junction amounts to 0 bases on V and 6 bases on J, and the germline ends lie 20 bases apart.

Genomic DNA was extracted from sorted cells for sequencing of the TCRbeta CDR3 region. The immunoSEQ Assay was used to sequence the TCRbeta CDR3 regions. The immuneACCESS repertoire file appears here via TCRdb, limited to in-frame rearrangements. These files lack a portion of the clones; in checked studies, under half of the deficit traces to unresolved V genes, and the cause of the others is not known. The sample table lists tens of thousands of clones, 80% to 90% of them with a count of one. About 25% of the sample is held by the ten biggest clonotypes. The study at large found these results: Low levels of normalized T-cell clonal expansion were also seen in some patients who did not respond. Which antigens the clonally expanded peripheral T cells were specific for was not determined. After ivuxolimab, more expanded clones were found on average in CD8+ T cells than in CD4+ T cells. Clonal expansion of both CD4+ and CD8+ blood T cells was observed from baseline to week 6 at doses 0.1 to 3.0 mg/kg. In the 0.1-3.0 mg/kg groups, partial responders were among the patients with the lowest normalized peripheral clonal expansion, particularly in CD8+ T cells.

Regarding this clone: There is no known antigen for this receptor. No base-level quality is on record; no much larger clone is a single base apart.

This receptor was obtained from an adult with an advanced solid tumor such as melanoma, head and neck, liver or kidney cancer. The rearranged segments are TRBV10-3 and TRBJ1-2; perhaps TRBD1 is the D gene, with 5 bases matching. The material was CD4+ or CD8+ T cells sorted from blood, obtained in a trial of the OX40 agonist ivuxolimab. CDR3 loop: CAISESSGIRGVHGYTF. In nucleotides, the sequence is TGTGCCATCAGTGAGTCTTCTGGTATTCGGGGGGTCCATGGCTACACCTTC.